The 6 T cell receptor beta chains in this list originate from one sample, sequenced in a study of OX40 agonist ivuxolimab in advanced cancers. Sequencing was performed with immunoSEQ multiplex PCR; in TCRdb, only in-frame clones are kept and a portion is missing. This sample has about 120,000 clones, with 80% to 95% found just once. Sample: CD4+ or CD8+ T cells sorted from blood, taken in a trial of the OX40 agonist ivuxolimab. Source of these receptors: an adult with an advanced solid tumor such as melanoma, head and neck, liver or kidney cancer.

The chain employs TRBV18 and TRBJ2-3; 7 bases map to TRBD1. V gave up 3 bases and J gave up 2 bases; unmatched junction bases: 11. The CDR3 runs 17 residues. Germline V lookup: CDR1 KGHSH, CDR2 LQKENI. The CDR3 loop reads CASSPTPGQPFTDTQYF. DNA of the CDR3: TGTGCCAGCTCACCTACACCGGGACAGCCCTTCACAGATACGCAGTATTTT.

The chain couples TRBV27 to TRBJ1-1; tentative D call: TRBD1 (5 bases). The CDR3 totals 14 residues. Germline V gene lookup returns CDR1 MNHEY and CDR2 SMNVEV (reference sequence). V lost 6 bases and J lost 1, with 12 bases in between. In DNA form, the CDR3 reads TGTGCCAGCAGGAAACCGGGACCGAACACTGAAGCTTTCTTT. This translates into CASRKPGPNTEAFF.

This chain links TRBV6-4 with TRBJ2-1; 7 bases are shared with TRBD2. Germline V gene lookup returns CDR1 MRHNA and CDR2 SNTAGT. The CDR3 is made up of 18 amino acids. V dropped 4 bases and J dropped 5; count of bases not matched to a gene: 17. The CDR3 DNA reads TGTGCCAGCAGTGTTCCCACCCCCGCCGGGGGGAAAAACAATGAGCAGTTCTTC. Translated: CASSVPTPAGGKNNEQFF.

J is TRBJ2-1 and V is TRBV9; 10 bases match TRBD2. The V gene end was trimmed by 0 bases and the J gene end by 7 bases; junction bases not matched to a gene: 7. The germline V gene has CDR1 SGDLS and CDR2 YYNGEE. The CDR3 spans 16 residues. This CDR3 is CASSVAASGRENEQFF. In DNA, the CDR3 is TGTGCCAGCAGCGTAGCTGCCAGCGGGAGGGAGAATGAGCAGTTCTTC. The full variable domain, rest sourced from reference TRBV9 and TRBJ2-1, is DSGVTQTPKHLITATGQRVTLRCSPRSGDLSVYWYQQSLDQGLQFLIQYYNGEERAKGNILERFSAQQFPDLHSELNLSSLELGDSALYFCASSVAASGRENEQFFGPGTRLTVL.

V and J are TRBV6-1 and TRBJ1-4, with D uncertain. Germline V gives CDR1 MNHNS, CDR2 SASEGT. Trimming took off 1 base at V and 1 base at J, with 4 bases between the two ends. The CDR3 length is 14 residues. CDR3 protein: CASSEGGTNEKLFF. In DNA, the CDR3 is TGTGCCAGCAGTGAAGGTGGAACTAATGAAAAACTGTTTTTT.

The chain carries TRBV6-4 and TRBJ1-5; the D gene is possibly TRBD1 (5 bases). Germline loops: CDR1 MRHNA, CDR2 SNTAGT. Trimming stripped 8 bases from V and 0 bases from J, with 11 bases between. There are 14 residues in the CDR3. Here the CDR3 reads CASSDTYSNQPQHF. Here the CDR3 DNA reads TGTGCCAGCTCGGACACTTATAGCAATCAGCCCCAGCATTTT.